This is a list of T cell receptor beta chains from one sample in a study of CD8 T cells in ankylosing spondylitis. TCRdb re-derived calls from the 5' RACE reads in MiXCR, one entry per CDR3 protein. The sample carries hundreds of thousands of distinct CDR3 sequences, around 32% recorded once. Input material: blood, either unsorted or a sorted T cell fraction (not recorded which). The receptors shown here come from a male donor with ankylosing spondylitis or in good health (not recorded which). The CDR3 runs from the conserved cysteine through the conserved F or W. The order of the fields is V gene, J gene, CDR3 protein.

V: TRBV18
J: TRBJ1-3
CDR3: CASSPQSSPKGNTIYF

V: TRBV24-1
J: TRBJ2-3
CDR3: CATSDLLRGGDTQYF

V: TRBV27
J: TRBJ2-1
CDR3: CASSYRVENEQFF

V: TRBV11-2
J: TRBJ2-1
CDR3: CASSLLGSSYNEQFF

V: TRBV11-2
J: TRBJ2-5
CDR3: CASSLEGAGLQETQYF

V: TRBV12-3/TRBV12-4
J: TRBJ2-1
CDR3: CASSPRTGFNEQFF

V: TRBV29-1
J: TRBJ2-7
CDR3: CSVVASRARGEQYF

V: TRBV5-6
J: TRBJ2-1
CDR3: CASSIEGHEQFF

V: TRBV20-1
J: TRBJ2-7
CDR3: CSARDPGQGYEQYF

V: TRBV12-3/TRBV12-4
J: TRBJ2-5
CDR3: CASSQLAGEVTQYF

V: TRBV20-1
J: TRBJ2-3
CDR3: CSARDLLVTDTQYF

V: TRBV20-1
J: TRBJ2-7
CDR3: CSAMERSSYEQYF

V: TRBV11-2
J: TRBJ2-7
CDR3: CASSARPGGASYEQYF

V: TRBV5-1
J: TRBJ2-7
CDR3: CASSTTSDYEQYF

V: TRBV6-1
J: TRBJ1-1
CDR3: CASTSRSLNTEAFF

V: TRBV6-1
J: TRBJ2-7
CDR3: CASSITRDSYEQYF

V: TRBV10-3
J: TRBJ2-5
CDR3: CAIGGGAETQYF

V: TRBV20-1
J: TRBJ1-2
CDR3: CSANTGAGYTF

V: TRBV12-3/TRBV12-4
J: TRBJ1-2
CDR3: CASSRDRGEGYTF

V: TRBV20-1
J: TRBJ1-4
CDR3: CSAIAAGYNEKLFF

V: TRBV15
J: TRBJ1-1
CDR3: CATSRDTLSETEAFF

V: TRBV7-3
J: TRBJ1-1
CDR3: CASRRTANTEAFF

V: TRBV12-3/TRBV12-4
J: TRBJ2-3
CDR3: CASSFGAVRTDTQYF

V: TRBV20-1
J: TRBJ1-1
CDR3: CSARTPMNTEAFF

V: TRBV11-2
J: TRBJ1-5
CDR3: CASSFVDLGGNNQPQHF

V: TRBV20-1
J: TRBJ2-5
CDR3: CSARKTLETQYF

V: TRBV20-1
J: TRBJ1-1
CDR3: CSALDRGVEAFF

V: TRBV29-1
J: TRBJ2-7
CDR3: CSAGGLEYEQYF

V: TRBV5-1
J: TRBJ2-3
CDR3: CASSLQRDYSSTDTQYF

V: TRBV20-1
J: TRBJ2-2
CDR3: CSARDLAGGLELFF

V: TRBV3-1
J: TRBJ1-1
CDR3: CASSQDPGDTEAFF

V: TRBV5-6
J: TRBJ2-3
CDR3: CASSYERGPSTDTQYF

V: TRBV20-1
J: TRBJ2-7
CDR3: CSAREVAGGPGSSYEQYF

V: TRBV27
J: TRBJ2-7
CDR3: CASRHGGAGSYEQYF

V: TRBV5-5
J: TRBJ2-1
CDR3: CASSLRGFDPLEDEQFF

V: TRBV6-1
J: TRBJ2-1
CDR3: CASRPTGFGAYEQFF

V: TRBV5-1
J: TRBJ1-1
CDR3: CASSLLGPEAFF

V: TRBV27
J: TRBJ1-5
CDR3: CASSRRGNQPQHF

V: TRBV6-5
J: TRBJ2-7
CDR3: CASSSGTALEQYF

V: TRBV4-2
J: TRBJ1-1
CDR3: CASSQEWAAFF